The T cell receptor (beta chain) described here comes from a study of blood T cell repertoires in COVID-19. In the study overall: PBMCs, B-cell-depleted T cells, or T cells were the source of the cDNA or gDNA that made up the material.

V gave up 2 bases and J gave up 3 bases; unmatched junction bases: 3. Germline loops: CDR1 SGDLS, CDR2 YYNGEE. This CDR3 has 15 residues. Original processing notes: By means of reference gene primer amplification, nucleated cell counts were estimated. Measured with immunoSEQ multiplex PCR; TCRdb has only the in-frame clones, and not every one. The V and J calls and clone size are taken from that table; D and trimming were inferred from the DNA. The sample includes approximately 200,000 clones, more than 80% of them seen just once. Residents of 24 US areas, aged roughly 18 to 89 years, made up the participants. Cohort allocation depended upon clinical history that participants reported.

This rearrangement joins TRBV9 to TRBJ2-5, with 11 bases that match TRBD2. The sample was PBMCs or T cells enriched from blood (not recorded which). The receptor was derived from a woman in her late teens or twenties in a cohort exposed to, infected with or recovered from COVID-19 (not recorded which). This CDR3 is CASSVGTSGEETQYF. Written as DNA, the CDR3 is TGTGCCAGCAGCGTGGGGACTAGCGGTGAAGAGACCCAGTACTTC.